This TCR beta chain was observed in a study of cytomegalovirus exposure and HLA in healthy donors. 13 Jbeta primers and 60 Vbeta primers were used for the PCR. TCRdb keeps only in-frame clones here, not all; method: immunoSEQ multiplex PCR. The sample lists 150,000 to 200,000 clones, roughly four fifths occurring once. The clonotype originates from a young man in good health and CMV-seronegative. The specimen was PBMCs.

CDR3 in amino acids: CASSQDSAGWNSPLHF. The CDR3 region has the DNA TGCGCCAGCAGCCAAGACTCTGCAGGGTGGAATTCACCCCTCCACTTT. The chain recombines TRBV4-1 with TRBJ1-6; possible D gene TRBD1, 5 bases. The CDR3 runs 16 residues. V gave up 0 bases and J gave up 7 bases, with 13 bases separating them. Looked up from germline, CDR1 is MGHRA and CDR2 is YSYEKL.